A single T cell receptor beta chain is shown here with its context. PCR amplification relied on 60 Vbeta primers (plus 13 Jbeta primers). Assay used: immunoSEQ multiplex PCR; TCRdb lists only in-frame clones, some missing. The table records 180,000 or so clones, roughly 80% of them present only once. This entry is derived from a study of cytomegalovirus exposure and HLA in healthy donors. The CDR3 spans 14 residues. Germline V gene data show CDR1 as GTSNPN and CDR2 as SVGIG (reference sequence). V was pared by 0 bases and J by 6 bases, with 15 bases between. The V gene is TRBV30, the J gene TRBJ2-7; no clear D gene. The material sequenced was PBMCs. The sequence was obtained from a female donor in good health and CMV-seronegative. Written as DNA, the CDR3 is TGTGCCTGGAGTGTGGGTCGGGTGGTCCCCGAGCAGTACTTC. This translates into CAWSVGRVVPEQYF.